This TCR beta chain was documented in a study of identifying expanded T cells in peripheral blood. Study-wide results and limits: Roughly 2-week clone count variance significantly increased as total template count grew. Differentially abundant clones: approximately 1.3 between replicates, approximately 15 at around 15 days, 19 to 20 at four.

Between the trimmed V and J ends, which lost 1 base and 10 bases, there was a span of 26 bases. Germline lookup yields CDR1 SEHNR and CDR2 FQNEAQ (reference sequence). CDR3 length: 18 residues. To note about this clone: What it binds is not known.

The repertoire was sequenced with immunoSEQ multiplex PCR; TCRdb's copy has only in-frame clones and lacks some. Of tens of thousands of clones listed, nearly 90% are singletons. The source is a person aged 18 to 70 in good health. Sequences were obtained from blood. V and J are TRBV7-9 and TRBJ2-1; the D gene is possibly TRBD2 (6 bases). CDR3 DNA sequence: TGTGCCAGCAGCTTAGATGGGGCGACTGCCGGGGGTCCCAAAGAGCAGTTCTTC. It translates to CASSLDGATAGGPKEQFF.